These 28 T cell receptor beta chains originate from one sample sequenced in a study of cytomegalovirus exposure and HLA in healthy donors. PCR amplification relied on 60 Vbeta primers (plus 13 Jbeta primers). The data were produced by immunoSEQ multiplex PCR, yet TCRdb's version contains in-frame clones alone and is incomplete. The sample has more than 95,000 clones; over 65% are singletons. The sample taken for sequencing was PBMCs. The receptor set was obtained from a man aged 30 to 39 in good health and CMV-seropositive.

V usage is TRBV4-1 and J usage is TRBJ2-7, with 15 bases that match TRBD2. Germline CDR1 reads MGHRA; CDR2 reads YSYEKL. Trimming cost V 1 base and J 2 bases; bases outside gene matches: 6. The CDR3 covers 18 residues. The DNA for the CDR3 is TGCGCCAGCAGCCAAGGGGGGACTAGCGGGAGGTCGGCCTACGAGCAGTACTTC. Translating gives CASSQGGTSGRSAYEQYF.

This clone was observed a single time. The V and J genes are TRBV7-9 and TRBJ2-2; D remains unclear. V was cut by 1 base and J by 0 bases, with 9 bases left in between. The CDR3 runs to 16 residues. Germline values: CDR1 SEHNR, CDR2 FQNEAQ (reference sequence). The CDR3 sequence: CASSLDSTANTGELFF. For the CDR3, the DNA is TGTGCCAGCAGCTTAGACAGTACCGCGAACACCGGGGAGCTGTTTTTT.

Note on this clone: One end of the junction does not line up with germline, which may come from a read error. V usage is TRBV25-1 and J usage is TRBJ1-2; perhaps TRBD1 as D (6 bases). The length of the CDR3 is 14 residues. CDR1 is MGHDK and CDR2 is SYGVNS in the germline V gene. The CDR3 protein is CASGDSDRAWDYTF. The DNA for the CDR3 is TGTGCCAGCGGTGATTCGGACAGAGCGTGGGACTACACCTTC.

V gene TRBV29-1 combines with J gene TRBJ2-2, with D unclear. The CDR3 sequence is 11 residues long. Germline V gives CDR1 SQVTM, CDR2 ANQGSEA. The V and J ends lost 4 bases and 7 bases respectively, with 7 bases between them. CDR3 sequence reads: CSVGSGGELFF. CDR3 sequence (DNA): TGCAGCGTTGGATCGGGCGGGGAGCTGTTTTTT.

Only one count was recorded for this clone. This rearrangement joins TRBV2 to TRBJ2-7; maybe TRBD1 (6 bases). The germline gives CDR1 SNHLY, CDR2 FYNNEI. The CDR3 contains 13 residues. Trimming left V 6 bases short and J 2 bases short, with 11 bases between. The chain's CDR3 is CASRMDSAYEQYF. The CDR3 bases are TGTGCCAGCAGAATGGACAGCGCCTACGAGCAGTACTTC.

V is TRBV7-9 and J is TRBJ2-4; 10 positions match TRBD1. The CDR3 spans 16 residues. The ends lost 5 bases at V and 0 bases at J; junction bases unmatched: 4. Germline values: CDR1 SEHNR, CDR2 FQNEAQ (reference sequence). The CDR3 region has the DNA TGTGCCAGCAGCCTGACAGGGGGCGAAGCCAAAAACATTCAGTACTTC. Translated: CASSLTGGEAKNIQYF. The full variable domain, with the rest looked up from reference TRBV7-9 and TRBJ2-4, is DTGVSQNPRHKITKRGQNVTFRCDPISEHNRLYWYRQTLGQGPEFLTYFQNEAQLEKSRLLSDRFSAERPKGSFSTLEIQRTEQGDSAMYLCASSLTGGEAKNIQYFGAGTRLSVL.

This chain uses TRBV10-2 with TRBJ2-7; D may be TRBD1 (6 bases). V was cut by 6 bases and J by 6 bases, with 9 bases left in between. Germline V gene lookup returns CDR1 WSHSY and CDR2 SAAADI. The CDR3 consists of 11 residues. DNA for the CDR3: TGCGCCAGCAGGACAGGTTTCGAGCAGTACTTC. It is translated as CASRTGFEQYF.

The V call is TRBV7-2, the J call TRBJ2-1, with TRBD2 as a possible D gene (6 bases). The CDR3 loop spans 15 amino acids. The ends were cut back, 7 bases at V and 1 base at J, with 14 bases in the middle. CDR1 is SGHTA, CDR2 FQGNSA, per germline. The CDR3 spells CASNPSGGSYNEQFF. The CDR3 coding sequence is TGTGCCAGCAACCCGAGCGGAGGGTCCTACAATGAGCAGTTCTTC.

The rearrangement uses TRBV6-6 and TRBJ2-1; maybe TRBD2 (6 bases). Germline CDR1 reads MNHNY; CDR2 reads SVGAGI (reference sequence). V gave up 6 bases and J gave up 4 bases, with 19 bases separating them. The CDR3 runs 16 residues. The chain's CDR3 is CASSLLRLANYNEQFF. The CDR3 region has the DNA TGTGCCAGCAGCCTCCTTAGGCTAGCGAATTACAATGAGCAGTTCTTC.

The chain couples TRBV29-1 to TRBJ2-5; 14 nucleotides match TRBD2. The J segment lost 4 bases and the V segment lost 5 bases, leaving 6 bases of the junction unmatched. CDR3 length: 15 residues. Germline CDR1 SQVTM, CDR2 ANQGSEA. The CDR3 sequence is CSVTGLAGDRETQYF. CDR3 sequence (DNA): TGCAGCGTTACGGGACTAGCGGGAGACAGAGAGACCCAGTACTTC. Full variable domain (outside the CDR3, taken from reference TRBV29-1 and TRBJ2-5): SAVISQKPSRDICQRGTSLTIQCQVDSQVTMMFWYRQQPGQSLTLIATANQGSEATYESGFVIDKFPISRPNLTFSTLTVSNMSPEDSSIYLCSVTGLAGDRETQYFGPGTRLLVL.

Only a few counts were recorded for this clone. The chain links TRBV9 to TRBJ2-1, with 8 bases identical to TRBD2. Trimming took 3 bases from V and 0 from J; bases not matched to a gene: 2. The CDR3 totals 15 residues. Germline V CDR1 and CDR2: SGDLS, YYNGEE. CDR3 nucleotide sequence: TGTGCCAGCAGCGAAAGCGGGAGCTCCTACAATGAGCAGTTCTTC. Translating gives CASSESGSSYNEQFF.

CDR3 nucleotide sequence: TGCAGCGTTGCGCTCAGGGGGAATGAAAAACTGTTTTTT. This codes for CSVALRGNEKLFF. The chain is built from TRBV29-1 and TRBJ1-4; 7 bases map to TRBD1. This CDR3 is built from 13 residues. Germline CDR1 and CDR2: SQVTM and ANQGSEA. Germline trimming cut 4 bases from V and 5 bases from J; bases unmatched to any gene: 4.

A few counts support this clone. V and J are TRBV30 and TRBJ2-7; TRBD1 aligns across 9 bases. Germline CDR1 reads GTSNPN; CDR2 reads SVGIG (reference sequence). CDR3 length: 14 residues. V shed 5 bases, J shed 4 bases, and the junction held 9 bases outside the gene matches. The CDR3, as DNA: TGTGCCTGGGGTACCGGGACAGGGTCATACGAGCAGTACTTC. Translation: CAWGTGTGSYEQYF.

CDR3 DNA sequence: TGTGCCAGCAGGCCCCGGGACAGGACCACATTTCCCGAAAAACTGTTTTTT. This gives the protein CASRPRDRTTFPEKLFF. The chain links TRBV27 to TRBJ1-4, with 8 bases that match TRBD1. Germline loops: CDR1 MNHEY, CDR2 SMNVEV (reference sequence). This CDR3 comprises 17 residues. V was clipped by 6 bases and J by 8 bases; unmatched bases: 17.

Only one count was recorded for this clone. This sequence joins TRBV6-5 and TRBJ2-7, with TRBD2 identical over 7 bases. V gave up 8 bases and J gave up 2 bases; unmatched junction bases: 9. CDR3 length: 14 residues. The germline CDR1 and CDR2 sequences are MNHEY and SVGAGI. The CDR3 region is CASGPTAGAYEQYF. The CDR3 region has the DNA TGTGCCAGCGGTCCTACGGCGGGAGCCTACGAGCAGTACTTC.

The chain is built from TRBV5-1 and TRBJ1-1; maybe TRBD1 (5 bases). CDR1 and CDR2 from the germline V gene are SGHRS and YFSETQ. The CDR3 totals 17 residues. V lost 0 bases and J lost 3, with 18 bases in between. The CDR3 DNA reads TGCGCCAGCAGCTTGGCGGGGGGTAATCCCCCCTACACTGAAGCTTTCTTT. It translates to CASSLAGGNPPYTEAFF.

The gene calls are TRBV7-8 and TRBJ2-1; 10 positions agree with TRBD2. The CDR3 is 20 residues long. With V trimmed by 2 bases and J by 7 bases, 20 bases remained unmatched. Germline loops: CDR1 SGHVS, CDR2 FQNEAQ. The CDR3 DNA reads TGTGCCAGCAGCTTAAGCCCCCTAGGCACTTTAGCGGGAGGAGGGAATGAGCAGTTCTTC. It yields the protein CASSLSPLGTLAGGGNEQFF. Looking up the rest from reference TRBV7-8 and TRBJ2-1 gives the full variable domain: GAGVSQSPRYKVAKRGQDVALRCDPISGHVSLFWYQQALGQGPEFLTYFQNEAQLDKSGLPSDRFFAERPEGSVSTLKIQRTQQEDSAVYLCASSLSPLGTLAGGGNEQFFGPGTRLTVL.

The chain employs TRBV9 and TRBJ1-1; D gene uncertain. The length of the CDR3 is 14 residues. The V gene lost 3 bases and the J gene lost 4 bases, with 13 bases spanning the gap. CDR1 and CDR2 (germline): SGDLS, YYNGEE. This chain's CDR3 is CASSASISGTEAFF. The CDR3 coding sequence is TGTGCCAGCAGCGCATCCATTTCGGGCACTGAAGCTTTCTTT.

CDR3 DNA: TGTGCCAGCAGTTTACCCACAGGGGAATGGGAGCCCCAGCATTTT. Protein product: CASSLPTGEWEPQHF. The chain couples TRBV28 to TRBJ1-5; 7 bases are a match to TRBD1. The CDR3 sequence is 15 residues long. J lost 8 bases, V lost 2 bases, and 9 bases had no gene match. Germline-derived CDR1 and CDR2 are MDHEN and SYDVKM.

The rearrangement uses TRBV15 and TRBJ2-7, with 9 bases lining up with TRBD2. Germline V gene lookup returns CDR1 LNHNV and CDR2 YYDKDF (reference sequence). The CDR3 runs to 17 residues. Losses at the gene ends were 0 bases for V and 6 bases for J; bases not matched to a gene: 12. The CDR3 DNA follows: TGTGCCACCAGCAGAGATTACGGGTTAGCGGGAGTTGGCGAGCAGTACTTC. Residues: CATSRDYGLAGVGEQYF.

The gene calls are TRBV5-6 and TRBJ1-1; a weak D match, TRBD1 (6 bases). Trimming removed 3 bases at V and 4 bases at J, with 16 bases between. CDR1 and CDR2 from the germline V gene are SGHDT and YYEEEE. This CDR3 spans 15 amino acids. The CDR3 sequence is CASSWGGAVSTEAFF. CDR3 sequence (DNA): TGTGCCAGCAGCTGGGGGGGGGCGGTAAGCACTGAAGCTTTCTTT.

The rearrangement joins TRBV14 to TRBJ2-1; 7 bases fit TRBD2. V lost 11 bases to trimming and J lost 12 bases; unmatched junction nucleotides: 16. The CDR3 totals 13 residues. The V gene's germline CDR1 is SGHDN and CDR2 FVKESK. CDR3 amino acids: CARRECRLIGQFF. The CDR3 nucleotides are TGTGCCCGGCGGGAGTGCCGATTAATTGGGCAGTTCTTC.

This CDR3 is CASSFSGGNTGELFF. DNA of the CDR3: TGTGCCAGCAGCTTTAGCGGGGGCAACACCGGGGAGCTGTTTTTT. The V and J genes are TRBV7-9 and TRBJ2-2, with 9 bases aligning to TRBD2. The CDR3 extends over 15 amino acids. V trimming: 3 bases; J trimming: 2 bases; junction bases outside the gene matches: 1. From germline, CDR1 is SEHNR and CDR2 FQNEAQ (reference sequence).

The rearrangement links TRBV13 to TRBJ2-3, with D maybe TRBD2 (5 bases). V lost 6 bases and J lost 0, with 13 bases in between. Germline lookup yields CDR1 PRHDT and CDR2 FYEKMQ (reference sequence). The CDR3 contains 15 residues. The CDR3 sequence: CASSLLRGSTDTQYF. For the CDR3, the DNA is TGTGCCAGCAGTCTTCTCCGCGGGAGCACAGATACGCAGTATTTT.

The V gene is TRBV9, the J gene TRBJ2-7; a weak D match, TRBD1 (6 bases). The length of the CDR3 is 13 residues. V lost 3 bases and J 2 bases, leaving 9 bases between the germline ends. The V gene's germline CDR1 is SGDLS and CDR2 YYNGEE. CDR3 sequence reads: CASSATGTYEQYF. The CDR3 DNA sequence: TGTGCCAGCAGCGCGACAGGAACCTACGAGCAGTACTTC. Complete variable domain (other parts from reference TRBV9 and TRBJ2-7): DSGVTQTPKHLITATGQRVTLRCSPRSGDLSVYWYQQSLDQGLQFLIQYYNGEERAKGNILERFSAQQFPDLHSELNLSSLELGDSALYFCASSATGTYEQYFGPGTRLTVT.

The genes are TRBV28 and TRBJ2-4, with 8 bases lining up with TRBD2. Germline V gives CDR1 MDHEN, CDR2 SYDVKM. This CDR3 comprises 17 residues. V lost 4 bases to trimming and J lost 0 bases; unmatched junction nucleotides: 8. As DNA, the CDR3 is TGTGCCAGCAGTTCCTCGACTAGCGAGCTAGCCAAAAACATTCAGTACTTC. It codes for CASSSSTSELAKNIQYF.

This clone was counted between two and nine times. The chain carries TRBV6-5 and TRBJ2-1; perhaps TRBD1 as D (6 bases). The CDR3 is 16 amino acids. The ends were cut back, 2 bases at V and 4 bases at J, with 15 bases in the middle. Germline V gene lookup returns CDR1 MNHEY and CDR2 SVGAGI. CDR3 amino acids: CASSYPDRLGYNEQFF. CDR3 coding DNA: TGTGCCAGCAGTTACCCCGACAGGTTGGGTTACAATGAGCAGTTCTTC.

The V and J genes are TRBV27 and TRBJ1-5; D not resolved. The V end was cut by 5 bases, the J end by 6 bases, with 11 bases between. The CDR3 length is 13 residues. Germline V gene lookup returns CDR1 MNHEY and CDR2 SMNVEV (reference sequence). The CDR3 here is CASSRILSQPQHF. CDR3 nucleotides: TGTGCCAGCAGTAGAATATTGAGTCAGCCCCAGCATTTT.